This TCR beta chain was identified during a study of blood T cells in healthy people across ages. Combining a sample-barcoded 5' primer with a J-beta primer mix, a second PCR ran for roughly 6 to 11 cycles. MiXCR was run by TCRdb on the 5' RACE reads, yielding one entry per CDR3 protein. This table holds 550,000 to 600,000 distinct CDR3 sequences, 25% to 30% found once. The V and J ends lost 1 base and 5 bases respectively, with 14 bases between them. The CDR3 has 15 residues. Germline CDR1 and CDR2: SGHTA and FQGNSA. The TCR comes from a woman in her seventies in good health. The V and J genes are TRBV7-2 and TRBJ1-2; weak D call: TRBD1 (5 bases). The sequenced sample consisted of blood. DNA of the CDR3: TGTGCCAGCAGCTTAGGTCGCAGGGCGGGGTATGGCTACACCTTC. Translation gives CASSLGRRAGYGYTF.